The rows below give T cell receptor beta chains drawn from one sample of a study of T cell responses to AZD1222 COVID-19 vaccine. Repertoires were generated with immunoSEQ multiplex PCR, while TCRdb's copy carries only in-frame clones and drops some. The data contain 250,000 to 300,000 clones, around 93% of them singletons. The sample was peripheral blood, taken 28 days after the second AZD1222 dose. These receptors all come from an adult who received the AZD1222 COVID-19 vaccine. CDR3s include the opening cysteine and the closing phenylalanine or tryptophan. D genes are given only for firm matches. Clone size is given for some rows only: seen once, a few or many times, or a class if the clone is expanded.

TRBD2	once	TRBV29-1	TRBJ2-2	TGCAGCGTTGCCGGGACTAGCGGTAACACCGGGGAGCTGTTTTTT	CSVAGTSGNTGELFF
.	.	TRBV5-1	TRBJ1-1	TGCGCCAGCAGCTTGGGGTCGCCAGGGAACACTGAAGCTTTCTTT	CASSLGSPGNTEAFF
.	.	TRBV2	TRBJ2-7	TGTGCCAGCAACCCGGGGTCCTACGAGCAGTACTTC	CASNPGSYEQYF
TRBD2	.	TRBV5-4	TRBJ2-3	TGTGCCAGCAGCCGGGGGGAACGGGATACGCAGTATTTT	CASSRGERDTQYF
.	.	TRBV28	TRBJ1-2	TGTGCCAGCAGTTACAGGGACGGCTACACCTTC	CASSYRDGYTF
.	.	TRBV4-1	TRBJ2-2	TGCGCCAGCAGCCCCGTGGCCGGGGAGCTGTTTTTT	CASSPVAGELFF
.	.	TRBV7-2	TRBJ2-3	TGTGCCAGCAGCTTAGGTACAGATACGCAGTATTTT	CASSLGTDTQYF
.	.	TRBV28	TRBJ2-5	TGTGCCAGCAGTGGGGGACGGCTCCAAGAGACCCAGTACTTC	CASSGGRLQETQYF
.	.	TRBV2	TRBJ2-7	TGTGCCAGCCGGGACAACTACGAGCAGTACTTC	CASRDNYEQYF
TRBD1	.	TRBV30	TRBJ2-7	TGTGCCTGGATCCGCCGGGGGACAGGGTTCTACGAGCAGTACTTC	CAWIRRGTGFYEQYF
TRBD2	.	TRBV2	TRBJ2-3	TGTGCCAGCAGTAAGGAGAGCGGGGGCGCAGATACGCAGTATTTT	CASSKESGGADTQYF